This TCR beta chain was sequenced in a study of T cells after yellow fever vaccination. Researchers made TCR cDNA using 5'RACE template switching, and this step added a universal primer site and UMIs. TCRdb called the 5' RACE reads again in MiXCR, with one record for every CDR3 protein. Counted here are around 500,000 distinct CDR3 sequences, 21% occurring once; the ten biggest clones make up less than 20%. CDR3 length: 17 residues. Germline V lookup: CDR1 ENHRY, CDR2 SYGVKD. Trimming removed 7 bases from V and 2 bases from J; junction bases left unmatched: 14. The study, taken as a whole, reports: A limited proportion of clonotypes was detected within both the CD4 and CD8 compartments. Post-booster repertoires contained most primary-vaccination clones again (roughly 96% CD4, 88% CD8).

The table lists this clonotype with a few counts. Its specificity is unknown. The sequencing here drew on PBMCs, taken 21 days after the first yellow fever vaccination. This receptor was identified in a man between 18 and 35 years old who received the YFV17D yellow fever vaccine. V and J are TRBV10-3 and TRBJ1-3; 7 bases align to TRBD1. The CDR3 DNA sequence: TGTGCCATCACCTCACCAGCGGGACAGCTTGCTGGAAACACCATATATTTT. Its translation is CAITSPAGQLAGNTIYF.